A selection of T cell receptor beta chains follows, all from one sample in a study of blood T cells in healthy people across ages. TCRdb used MiXCR to reprocess the 5' RACE reads, holding one entry per CDR3 protein. The repertoire holds about 1 million distinct CDR3 sequences, with about 23% as singletons. The same sample was also studied in work on T cells of mothers and their children.

The sequenced sample consisted of blood. These receptor sequences come from a girl aged 2 to 9 in good health. Both conserved end residues are trimmed from each CDR3. The order of the fields is V gene, clone size, J gene, CDR3 length, CDR3 protein. Size tells how often a clone was seen (once, few, many) or the class of an expanded clone, and some rows leave it out.

TRBV29-1	-	TRBJ2-1	12	SVAGIDVDNEQF
TRBV5-1	few	TRBJ1-3	14	ASSFTGTGAGNTIY
TRBV6-1	few	TRBJ2-3	12	ASSVPRGADTQY
TRBV29-1	-	TRBJ1-3	10	SATGTGNTIY
TRBV20-1	-	TRBJ2-5	17	SARTGTANNKGPQETQY
TRBV10-3	few	TRBJ1-5	12	AISVDTSGQPQH
TRBV4-1	few	TRBJ2-1	13	ASSQDGTSGRVRY
TRBV7-6	many	TRBJ2-7	11	ASSSGQDYEQY
TRBV13	-	TRBJ2-7	9	ASSSEGEQY
TRBV9	-	-	11	ASSVDGPGEQY
TRBV5-1	-	TRBJ2-7	12	ASSLSGAGHEQY
TRBV2	-	TRBJ2-1	13	ASRGTSGFGNEQF
TRBV11-2	few	TRBJ2-7	12	ASSHPDYSYEQY
TRBV7-9	-	TRBJ1-4	12	ASSSTGKGEKLF
TRBV7-8	many	TRBJ2-7	12	ASSLAQSSYEQY
TRBV20-1	-	TRBJ2-7	12	SAASGAYSYEQY
TRBV29-1	-	TRBJ1-5	10	SVVLGDQPQH
TRBV7-2	-	TRBJ2-1	14	ASSSSRDRGLNEQF
TRBV6-1	-	TRBJ2-3	14	ASSALAPHETDTQY
TRBV29-1	many	-	9	SVDRGDEQY
TRBV14	few	TRBJ1-1	14	ASSLSLLRGWTEAF
TRBV2	few	TRBJ2-3	15	ASSDELLGVDTDTQY
TRBV6-5	-	TRBJ1-2	11	ASRPQGVSGYT
TRBV28	-	TRBJ2-1	12	ASNPNDRGYEQF
TRBV2	-	TRBJ2-1	10	ASALTNNEQF
TRBV2	few	-	13	ASRHRDYQDNEQF
TRBV6-2/TRBV6-3	few	TRBJ1-1	12	ASIGTGWSTEAF
TRBV15	few	TRBJ2-1	12	ATSIGTGDNEQF
TRBV12-5	-	TRBJ1-5	11	ASGPDSRQPQH
TRBV7-6	-	TRBJ2-5	15	ASSLELGTSEGETQY
TRBV19	-	TRBJ1-1	13	ASILQGQGNTEAF
TRBV5-1	-	TRBJ2-7	12	ASSSGQVVYEQY
TRBV9	-	TRBJ2-3	13	ASSAYGRYSDTQY
TRBV6-1	-	TRBJ2-3	11	ASLIRGTDTQY
TRBV7-9	-	TRBJ1-2	15	ASSRGPMTGTNYGYT
TRBV28	few	TRBJ1-5	13	ASSLVRASNQPQH
TRBV28	few	-	13	ASSLGTIGSCEQY
TRBV5-5	-	TRBJ1-2	14	ASSLTGGLSIYGYT
TRBV12-3/TRBV12-4	few	TRBJ2-7	13	ASSADRGPSYEQY
TRBV20-1	few	TRBJ2-7	12	SARGPRSSYEQY
TRBV4-2	-	TRBJ1-6	10	ASSQDQSALH
TRBV7-9	few	TRBJ2-1	15	ASSSPVGPTLYNEQF
TRBV5-1	-	TRBJ1-4	13	ASSPGQGRAEKLF
TRBV20-1	few	TRBJ1-6	14	SARFQGGLYNSPLH
TRBV7-9	-	TRBJ2-7	14	ASSRLRADTSYEQY
TRBV29-1	-	TRBJ2-1	9	SVEDYNEQF
TRBV6-2/TRBV6-3	few	TRBJ1-2	12	ASSPSGGYYGYT
TRBV4-3	once	TRBJ2-1	13	ASSQDRGGIMRLL
TRBV10-3	-	TRBJ1-1	11	ATKDSLNTEAF
TRBV29-1	-	TRBJ2-7	11	SVGYGQSYEQY
TRBV7-2	-	TRBJ1-2	11	ASSSPPMDGYT
TRBV5-1	few	TRBJ2-6	14	ASSLSLVVGANVLT
TRBV29-1	few	-	12	SALSSGATYEQF
TRBV21-1	few	TRBJ2-7	15	ASSKGGDRDMLNEQY
TRBV29-1	-	TRBJ1-3	10	SVDPCWNTIY